The 10 T cell receptor beta chains below come from one sample, sequenced in a study of shared clonotypes between healthy human individuals. Repertoires were generated with immunoSEQ multiplex PCR, while TCRdb's copy carries only in-frame clones and drops some. This sample has 2 million or so clones, with over 85% found just once. The naive CD8 subset, CD45RO-negative cells positively selected for CCR7, excluded terminally differentiated effector memory CD45RA+ cells. Sequencing used naive CD8+ T cells sorted from blood. These receptors came from a man aged 18 to 35 in good health.

The V and J genes are TRBV6-6 and TRBJ1-4; 7 positions match TRBD1. CDR1 and CDR2 (germline): MNHNY, SVGAGI (reference sequence). This CDR3 contains 12 residues. The V and J ends lost 10 bases and 7 bases, in that order; junction bases with no gene match: 6. CDR3 DNA sequence: TGTGCCACTACGACAGGGTTTGAAAAACTGTTTTTT. Protein sequence: CATTTGFEKLFF.

The rearrangement links TRBV11-1 to TRBJ1-4, with 7 bases matching TRBD1. Losses at the gene ends were 5 bases for V and 6 bases for J; bases not matched to a gene: 6. CDR1 and CDR2 (germline): SGHAT, FQDESV (reference sequence). The CDR3 length is 14 residues. The CDR3 nucleotides read TGTGCCAGCAGCCCCGGGACAGAGGATGAAAAACTGTTTTTT. Translating gives CASSPGTEDEKLFF.

This clone appeared once. This chain connects TRBV27 to TRBJ2-3; 8 bases agree with TRBD1. The length of the CDR3 is 17 residues. The germline V gene encodes CDR1 MNHEY and CDR2 SMNVEV (reference sequence). The junction had 12 bases not matched to a gene; V was cut back by 3 bases and J by 4 bases. The CDR3 sequence is CASSFFPTGELPDTQYF. The CDR3 region has the DNA TGTGCCAGCAGTTTCTTCCCGACAGGGGAGCTCCCAGATACGCAGTATTTT.

This chain links TRBV9 with TRBJ2-7; no definite D call. This CDR3 is 15 amino acids long. Germline V gene lookup returns CDR1 SGDLS and CDR2 YYNGEE. Trimming took 0 bases from V and 5 from J, leaving 15 bases between them. CDR3 loop: CASSVGGPPRDEQYF. The CDR3 DNA follows: TGTGCCAGCAGCGTAGGAGGTCCTCCTCGGGACGAGCAGTACTTC.

This clone occurred once. The chain has TRBV6-1 and TRBJ2-7; D may be TRBD2 (5 bases). Germline V gene sequence: CDR1 MNHNS, CDR2 SASEGT. The CDR3 has 17 residues. V was clipped by 0 bases and J by 1 base, with 16 bases between them. For the CDR3, the DNA is TGTGCCAGCAGTGAAGCGCGTCAGAGGGTGGCGTCCTACGAGCAGTACTTC. This encodes CASSEARQRVASYEQYF.

The chain employs TRBV27 and TRBJ2-5, with TRBD2 matching 7 bases. CDR3 length: 15 residues. Germline lookup yields CDR1 MNHEY and CDR2 SMNVEV (reference sequence). The junction had 9 bases not matched to a gene; V was cut back by 4 bases and J by 4 bases. In DNA, the CDR3 is TGTGCCAGCAGTTGGGGGAGCGGGACGGGAGAGACCCAGTACTTC. Amino acids: CASSWGSGTGETQYF.

This clone was recorded only once. At one end the junction does not follow the germline gene, possibly because of a read error. The rearrangement uses TRBV6-6 and TRBJ2-5, with 7 positions matching TRBD1. The CDR3 loop spans 13 amino acids. Germline assignment: CDR1 MNHNY and CDR2 SVGAGI (reference sequence). CDR3: CASSQDRIETQHF. Written as DNA, the CDR3 is TGTGCCAGCAGTCAGGACAGGATTGAGACCCAGCACTTC.

The gene calls are TRBV7-2 and TRBJ1-5; 8 bases fit TRBD1. CDR3 length: 18 amino acids. The junction had 12 bases not matched to a gene; V was cut back by 5 bases and J by 0 bases. Germline V gives CDR1 SGHTA, CDR2 FQGNSA. The CDR3 loop reads CASSVTGTGPYSNQPQHF. In DNA, the CDR3 is TGTGCCAGCAGCGTTACCGGGACAGGACCCTATAGCAATCAGCCCCAGCATTTT.

This rearrangement joins TRBV7-2 to TRBJ2-2, with 10 positions matching TRBD1. Germline loops: CDR1 SGHTA, CDR2 FQGNSA. Trimming removed 2 bases from V and 5 bases from J; junction bases left unmatched: 2. The CDR3 is made up of 15 amino acids. The CDR3 coding sequence is TGTGCCAGCAGCTTACGGACAGGGGGAACCGGGGAGCTGTTTTTT. Residues: CASSLRTGGTGELFF.

CDR3 nucleotides: TGTGCCAGCAGCCCGAGGAGGACAGGTAACACAGATACGCAGTATTTT. It yields the protein CASSPRRTGNTDTQYF. The chain uses TRBV2 and TRBJ2-3; TRBD1 matches 7 bases. The V and J ends lost 6 bases and 2 bases, in that order; junction bases with no gene match: 11. CDR3 length: 16 amino acids. Germline assignment: CDR1 SNHLY and CDR2 FYNNEI.